These 8 T cell receptor beta chains originate from one sample sequenced in a study of blood T cell repertoires in COVID-19. Only in-frame clones appear in the TCRdb table, and some are missing; sequencing was by immunoSEQ multiplex PCR. The sample contains around 300,000 clones, around 86% of which appear only once. The sequenced sample consisted of peripheral blood. Receptors were obtained from a man aged 50 to 59 with active or convalescent COVID-19.

A single count supports this clone. The chain has TRBV6-2 or TRBV6-3 and TRBJ1-2; D gene unclear. The CDR3 is 12 residues long. V shed 2 bases and J shed 2 bases, with 3 bases lying between them. The germline gives CDR1 MNHEY, CDR2 SVGEGT. The DNA of the CDR3 is TGTGCCAGCAGTTACGGCAACTATGGCTACACCTTC. The encoded protein is CASSYGNYGYTF.

This clone was recorded once. The chain has TRBV3-1 (or the pseudogene TRBV3-2) and TRBJ2-7; D may be TRBD2 (5 bases). Germline CDR1 and CDR2: LGHDT and YNNKEL (reference sequence). V was cut by 3 bases and J by 0 bases, with 6 bases left in between. The CDR3 contains 13 residues. The DNA of the CDR3 is TGTGCCAGCAGCCAGGGGAGCTCCTACGAGCAGTACTTC. This encodes CASSQGSSYEQYF.

The chain carries TRBV6-6 and TRBJ2-7; TRBD1 agrees at 8 bases. The CDR3 has 14 amino acids. Germline V gene sequence: CDR1 MNHNY, CDR2 SVGAGI (reference sequence). The ends lost 4 bases at V and 1 base at J; junction bases unmatched: 3. CDR3 amino acids: CASSSRTGSYEQYF. CDR3 nucleotide sequence: TGTGCCAGCAGTTCACGGACAGGGTCCTACGAGCAGTACTTC.

The rearrangement links TRBV28 to TRBJ2-2, with 8 nucleotides matching TRBD1. Trimming took 4 bases from V and 0 from J; bases not matched to a gene: 4. The CDR3 covers 16 residues. Germline CDR1 MDHEN, CDR2 SYDVKM. CDR3 sequence reads: CASSSQGAANTGELFF. In nucleotides, the CDR3 is TGTGCCAGCAGTTCCCAGGGGGCGGCGAACACCGGGGAGCTGTTTTTT.

This clone was seen more than once but under ten times. The J gene is TRBJ1-1, the V gene TRBV6-1, with D possibly being TRBD1 (5 bases). The CDR3 is 15 residues long. Germline assignment: CDR1 MNHNS and CDR2 SASEGT. V was pared by 3 bases and J by 3 bases, with 14 bases between. CDR3 in DNA: TGTGCCAGCAGTGATCCCGGGGGTAGGGACACTGAAGCTTTCTTT. Its protein product is CASSDPGGRDTEAFF.

The chain is built from TRBV5-1 and TRBJ2-7, with 7 bases fitting TRBD1. CDR3 size: 16 residues. Trimming removed 0 bases from V and 0 bases from J; junction bases left unmatched: 6. The germline V gene has CDR1 SGHRS and CDR2 YFSETQ. The CDR3 loop reads CASSLDPTGSSYEQYF. CDR3 DNA: TGCGCCAGCAGCTTGGACCCGACAGGGAGCTCCTACGAGCAGTACTTC.

This clone was observed at least ten times. The chain carries TRBV11-2 and TRBJ2-1; 11 nucleotides match TRBD2. Per germline, CDR1 SGHAT and CDR2 FQNNGV. Trimming took 3 bases from V and 6 from J; bases not matched to a gene: 10. The CDR3 is 17 residues long. The DNA of the CDR3 is TGTGCCAGCAGCTTTCGTTTTTTACTAGCGGGGGTCAATGAGCAGTTCTTC. It is translated as CASSFRFLLAGVNEQFF.

The chain carries TRBV12-3 or TRBV12-4 and TRBJ1-2; possible D gene TRBD1, 5 bases. This CDR3 contains 13 residues. The V and J ends lost 2 bases and 7 bases respectively, with 11 bases between them. CDR3 in DNA: TGTGCCAGCAGTTTATGGGAGGGGACTGGCTACACCTTC. It encodes CASSLWEGTGYTF.